This TCR beta chain originates from a study of early T cells in non-severe SARS-CoV-2 infection. The CDR3 runs 17 residues. The protocol attached unique molecular identifiers to individual cDNA molecules. Using its own MiXCR run on the 5' RACE reads, TCRdb lists one record per CDR3 protein. The sample has some 28,000 distinct CDR3 sequences; 8.5% to 10% are singletons. In this sample, this clonotype turned up many times. This clonotype was sampled from an adult who was a healthcare worker with PCR-confirmed SARS-CoV-2 infection or an uninfected control (not recorded which). Material: whole blood. V usage is TRBV21-1 and J usage is TRBJ1-5; the table's D call, TRBD1, has no DNA check behind it. TRBV21-1 is listed as a pseudogene. The CDR3 DNA sequence: TGTGCCAGCACCAAAGCTCGCAGGGGAGGATTTAATCAGCCCCAGCATTTT. It is translated as CASTKARRGGFNQPQHF.